This is a list of T cell receptor beta chains from one sample in a study of cytomegalovirus exposure and HLA in healthy donors. Clones were read by immunoSEQ multiplex PCR, and TCRdb kept only the in-frame ones, dropping some. This repertoire comprises approximately 130,000 clones; its ten largest clones make up roughly 2%. Sequenced sample: PBMCs. These receptors originate from a woman aged 55-75 years in good health and CMV-seronegative. CDR3s include the opening cysteine and the closing phenylalanine or tryptophan. Fields, in order: V gene, D gene, CDR3 length, J gene, CDR3 protein, CDR3 DNA. D genes are given only for firm matches.

v_gene: TRBV6-6
d_gene: TRBD1
len: 14
j_gene: TRBJ1-4
CDR3aa: CASRPTGANEKLFF
CDR3nt: TGTGCCAGCAGACCCACAGGGGCTAATGAAAAACTGTTTTTT

v_gene: TRBV7-9
d_gene: .
len: 13
j_gene: TRBJ1-1
CDR3aa: CASSVDWNTEAFF
CDR3nt: TGTGCCAGCAGCGTGGACTGGAACACTGAAGCTTTCTTT

v_gene: TRBV6-5
d_gene: TRBD1
len: 16
j_gene: TRBJ1-5
CDR3aa: CASSSFWDRVYQPQHF
CDR3nt: TGTGCCAGCAGTTCCTTCTGGGACAGGGTCTATCAGCCCCAGCATTTT

v_gene: TRBV2
d_gene: .
len: 16
j_gene: TRBJ1-5
CDR3aa: CASKNGWAGANQPQHF
CDR3nt: TGTGCCAGCAAAAACGGCTGGGCAGGGGCAAATCAGCCCCAGCATTTT

v_gene: TRBV5-6
d_gene: .
len: 12
j_gene: TRBJ2-7
CDR3aa: CASSLQLYEQYF
CDR3nt: TGTGCCAGCAGCTTGCAACTCTACGAGCAGTACTTC

v_gene: TRBV6-5
d_gene: TRBD2
len: 14
j_gene: TRBJ2-7
CDR3aa: CASRSGTSSVEQYF
CDR3nt: TGTGCCAGCAGGTCCGGGACTAGCTCGGTCGAGCAGTACTTC

v_gene: TRBV5-6
d_gene: .
len: 11
j_gene: TRBJ2-5
CDR3aa: CASSLAETQYF
CDR3nt: TGTGCCAGCAGCTTGGCGGAGACCCAGTACTTC

v_gene: TRBV5-4
d_gene: TRBD2
len: 17
j_gene: TRBJ2-1
CDR3aa: CASSLLPPSGVYNEQFF
CDR3nt: TGTGCCAGCAGCTTGCTCCCTCCTAGCGGGGTTTACAATGAGCAGTTCTTC

v_gene: TRBV5-4
d_gene: .
len: 14
j_gene: TRBJ2-7
CDR3aa: CASSLERGTSEQYF
CDR3nt: TGTGCCAGCAGCTTGGAACGCGGGACCAGCGAGCAGTACTTC

v_gene: TRBV14
d_gene: .
len: 15
j_gene: TRBJ2-5
CDR3aa: CASSLGTFTGETQYF
CDR3nt: TGTGCCAGCAGTCTAGGGACATTCACTGGGGAGACCCAGTACTTC

v_gene: TRBV6-1
d_gene: .
len: 16
j_gene: TRBJ2-7
CDR3aa: CASSEDGLAPSYEQYF
CDR3nt: TGTGCCAGCAGTGAAGACGGCCTAGCACCCTCCTACGAGCAGTACTTC

v_gene: TRBV29-1
d_gene: .
len: 10
j_gene: TRBJ2-7
CDR3aa: CSVRTYEQYF
CDR3nt: TGCAGCGTTCGAACTTACGAGCAGTACTTC

v_gene: TRBV5-1
d_gene: TRBD1
len: 15
j_gene: TRBJ2-7
CDR3aa: CASSLTGTVGYEQYF
CDR3nt: TGCGCCAGCAGCTTGACCGGGACAGTCGGATACGAGCAGTACTTC

v_gene: TRBV5-1
d_gene: TRBD1
len: 14
j_gene: TRBJ2-5
CDR3aa: CASSSGTVQETQYF
CDR3nt: TGCGCCAGCAGCTCCGGGACAGTCCAAGAGACCCAGTACTTC

v_gene: TRBV9
d_gene: TRBD2
len: 19
j_gene: TRBJ2-1
CDR3aa: CASSPTGTSGLISYNEQFF
CDR3nt: TGTGCCAGCAGCCCTACCGGGACTAGCGGACTCATCTCCTACAATGAGCAGTTCTTC

v_gene: TRBV5-8
d_gene: .
len: 15
j_gene: TRBJ2-1
CDR3aa: CASSLVGAGFDEQFF
CDR3nt: TGTGCCAGCAGCTTGGTAGGGGCCGGTTTCGATGAGCAGTTCTTC

v_gene: TRBV28
d_gene: TRBD1
len: 15
j_gene: TRBJ1-5
CDR3aa: CASSSGTGGKSSQHF
CDR3nt: TGTGCCAGCAGCAGCGGGACAGGGGGTAAGTCATCCCAGCATTTT

v_gene: TRBV28
d_gene: .
len: 14
j_gene: TRBJ2-7
CDR3aa: CASSLASVPYEQYF
CDR3nt: TGTGCCAGCAGTTTGGCTAGCGTTCCCTACGAGCAGTACTTC

v_gene: TRBV18
d_gene: TRBD1
len: 16
j_gene: TRBJ2-3
CDR3aa: CASSPPVAGGRDTQYF
CDR3nt: TGTGCCAGCTCACCACCGGTCGCAGGGGGCAGGGATACGCAGTATTTT

v_gene: TRBV19
d_gene: .
len: 14
j_gene: TRBJ2-1
CDR3aa: CASSEAATNNEQFF
CDR3nt: TGTGCCAGTAGCGAAGCCGCAACCAACAATGAGCAGTTCTTC

v_gene: TRBV15
d_gene: .
len: 14
j_gene: TRBJ1-5
CDR3aa: CATSRDDRNQPQHF
CDR3nt: TGTGCCACCAGCAGAGATGACAGAAATCAGCCCCAGCATTTT

v_gene: TRBV4-1
d_gene: .
len: 15
j_gene: TRBJ1-2
CDR3aa: CASSQTSGQGYGYTF
CDR3nt: TGCGCCAGCAGCCAGACCTCCGGACAAGGATATGGCTACACCTTC

v_gene: TRBV5-1
d_gene: .
len: 11
j_gene: TRBJ1-1
CDR3aa: CASSGTTEAFF
CDR3nt: TGCGCCAGCAGCGGGACTACTGAAGCTTTCTTT

v_gene: TRBV6-5
d_gene: TRBD1
len: 16
j_gene: TRBJ2-2
CDR3aa: CASSYSNRGNTGELFF
CDR3nt: TGTGCCAGCAGTTACTCGAACAGGGGGAACACCGGGGAGCTGTTTTTT

v_gene: TRBV30
d_gene: .
len: 13
j_gene: TRBJ1-2
CDR3aa: CACYREFNYGYTF
CDR3nt: TGTGCCTGTTACAGGGAGTTTAACTATGGCTACACCTTC

v_gene: TRBV6-1
d_gene: TRBD1
len: 14
j_gene: TRBJ2-1
CDR3aa: CASSEGQGVEEQFF
CDR3nt: TGTGCCAGCAGTGAGGGACAGGGGGTTGAGGAGCAGTTCTTC

v_gene: TRBV4-2
d_gene: .
len: 17
j_gene: TRBJ2-1
CDR3aa: CASSPGNGHTSYNEQFF
CDR3nt: TGTGCCAGCAGCCCAGGTAATGGTCACACCTCCTACAATGAGCAGTTCTTC

v_gene: TRBV6-4
d_gene: .
len: 13
j_gene: TRBJ1-5
CDR3aa: CASSERGNQPQHF
CDR3nt: TGTGCCAGCAGTGAGAGGGGCAATCAGCCCCAGCATTTT

v_gene: TRBV11-2
d_gene: TRBD2
len: 17
j_gene: TRBJ2-7
CDR3aa: CASSLREGPLEVSEQYF
CDR3nt: TGTGCCAGCAGCTTGAGGGAGGGGCCGCTAGAGGTGAGCGAGCAGTACTTC

v_gene: TRBV5-4
d_gene: TRBD1
len: 14
j_gene: TRBJ2-7
CDR3aa: CASSVDRGAYEQYF
CDR3nt: TGTGCCAGCAGCGTTGACAGGGGTGCTTACGAGCAGTACTTC

v_gene: TRBV10-3
d_gene: TRBD1
len: 16
j_gene: TRBJ1-5
CDR3aa: CAISDPTGIGNQPQHF
CDR3nt: TGTGCCATCAGTGACCCGACAGGGATTGGCAATCAGCCCCAGCATTTT

v_gene: TRBV7-9
d_gene: .
len: 15
j_gene: TRBJ1-1
CDR3aa: CASSKQGNMNTEAFF
CDR3nt: TGTGCCAGCAGCAAACAGGGCAACATGAACACTGAAGCTTTCTTT

v_gene: TRBV28
d_gene: .
len: 12
j_gene: TRBJ2-7
CDR3aa: CASNGSRREQYF
CDR3nt: TGTGCCAGCAATGGGAGCCGAAGGGAGCAGTACTTC

v_gene: TRBV20-1
d_gene: .
len: 11
j_gene: TRBJ2-2
CDR3aa: CSDEDTGELFF
CDR3nt: TGCAGTGACGAGGACACCGGGGAGCTGTTTTTT